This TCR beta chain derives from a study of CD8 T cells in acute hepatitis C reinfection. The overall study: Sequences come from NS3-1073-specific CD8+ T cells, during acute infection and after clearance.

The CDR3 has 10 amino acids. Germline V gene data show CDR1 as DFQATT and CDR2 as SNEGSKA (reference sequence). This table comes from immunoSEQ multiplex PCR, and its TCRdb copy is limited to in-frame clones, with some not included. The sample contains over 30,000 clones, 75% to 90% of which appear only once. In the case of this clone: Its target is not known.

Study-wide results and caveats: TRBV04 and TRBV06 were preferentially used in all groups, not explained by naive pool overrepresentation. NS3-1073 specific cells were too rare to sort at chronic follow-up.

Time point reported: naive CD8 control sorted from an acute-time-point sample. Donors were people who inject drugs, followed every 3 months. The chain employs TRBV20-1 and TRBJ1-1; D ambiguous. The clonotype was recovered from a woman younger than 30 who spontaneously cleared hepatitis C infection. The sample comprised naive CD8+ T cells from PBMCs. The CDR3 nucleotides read TGCAGCGCCTGGAACACTGAAGCTTTCTTT. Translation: CSAWNTEAFF.